These 14 T cell receptor beta chains came from one sample sequenced in a study of T cell responses to AZD1222 COVID-19 vaccine. Only in-frame clones appear in the TCRdb table, and some are missing; sequencing was by immunoSEQ multiplex PCR. The table includes about 150,000 clones, about 91% detected once. Sequenced here: peripheral blood, sampled 28 days after the second AZD1222 dose. The receptors come from an adult who received the AZD1222 COVID-19 vaccine.

V and J are TRBV6-5 and TRBJ1-2; TRBD1 matches 8 bases. CDR3 length equals 14 residues. Germline loops: CDR1 MNHEY, CDR2 SVGAGI. The J segment lost 4 bases and the V segment lost 2 bases, leaving 3 bases of the junction unmatched. CDR3 in DNA: TGTGCCAGCAGTTACGACAGGGGTTTCTATGGCTACACCTTC. Translating it yields CASSYDRGFYGYTF.

The V gene is TRBV7-9, the J gene TRBJ2-2; either TRBD1 or TRBD2 may fit D (5 bases each). Trimming shortened V by 2 bases and J by 3 bases, and 10 bases separated the two germline ends. CDR1 is SEHNR and CDR2 is FQNEAQ in the germline V gene (reference sequence). The CDR3 loop spans 15 amino acids. The CDR3 reads CASSLTGQDTGELFF. CDR3 DNA: TGTGCCAGCAGCTTAACGGGGCAGGACACCGGGGAGCTGTTTTTT.

The CDR3, as DNA: TGTGCCAGCAGCGCCACCAGCGGGGTGTCCTCCTACGAGCAGTACTTC. This encodes CASSATSGVSSYEQYF. This sequence joins TRBV9 and TRBJ2-7; TRBD2 aligns across 7 bases. The length of the CDR3 is 16 residues. The germline gives CDR1 SGDLS, CDR2 YYNGEE. Losses at the gene ends were 3 bases for V and 0 bases for J; bases not matched to a gene: 9. Together with reference TRBV9 and TRBJ2-7, the CDR3 gives the full variable domain: DSGVTQTPKHLITATGQRVTLRCSPRSGDLSVYWYQQSLDQGLQFLIQYYNGEERAKGNILERFSAQQFPDLHSELNLSSLELGDSALYFCASSATSGVSSYEQYFGPGTRLTVT.

The J gene is TRBJ1-6, the V gene TRBV7-9, with a possible D match to TRBD1 (5 bases). V was trimmed by 0 bases and J by 2 bases, leaving 8 bases between them. CDR3 length: 16 amino acids. The V gene's germline CDR1 is SEHNR and CDR2 FQNEAQ (reference sequence). The CDR3 is CASSLAGHTYNSPLHF. In DNA, the CDR3 is TGTGCCAGCAGCTTAGCGGGGCACACCTATAATTCACCCCTCCACTTT. Complete variable domain (other parts from reference TRBV7-9 and TRBJ1-6): DTGVSQNPRHKITKRGQNVTFRCDPISEHNRLYWYRQTLGQGPEFLTYFQNEAQLEKSRLLSDRFSAERPKGSFSTLEIQRTEQGDSAMYLCASSLAGHTYNSPLHFGNGTRLTVT.

The CDR3 region is CASSLDRGVGELFF. The CDR3, as DNA: TGTGCCAGCAGCTTGGACAGGGGAGTCGGGGAGCTGTTTTTT. The chain joins TRBV5-4 to TRBJ2-2; 7 bases fit TRBD1. CDR3 length: 14 amino acids. Germline-derived CDR1 and CDR2 are SGHNT and YYREEE (reference sequence). Losses at the gene ends were 0 bases for V and 7 bases for J; bases not matched to a gene: 3.

The genes are TRBV6-6 and TRBJ1-1; D may be TRBD1 (6 bases). This CDR3 has 11 amino acids. Germline lookup yields CDR1 MNHNY and CDR2 SVGAGI (reference sequence). V was cut by 7 bases and J by 7 bases, with 10 bases left in between. The CDR3 region is CASIGTIEAFF. The CDR3 DNA follows: TGTGCCAGCATTGGGACAATTGAAGCTTTCTTT.

The V and J genes are TRBV4-2 and TRBJ1-2; D unclear. The CDR3 is 13 residues long. With 2 bases removed from V and 5 bases from J, the gap between germline ends came to 9 bases. CDR1 and CDR2 (germline): LGHNA, YNFKEQ. The CDR3 here is CASSQPDGYGYTF. The DNA of the CDR3 is TGTGCCAGCAGCCAACCGGACGGATATGGCTACACCTTC.

With regard to this clone: This may be a read error, as it is one base from a much larger clone. The V gene is TRBV10-3, the J gene TRBJ1-3; 9 bases are a match to TRBD1. The V segment lost 10 bases and the J segment 2 bases; nucleotides outside the gene matches: 6. Looked up from germline, CDR1 is ENHRY and CDR2 is SYGVKD. This CDR3 is built from 14 residues. The CDR3 nucleotides are TGTGCCAGCAGGGGGGACAGGGCTGGAAACACCATATATTTT. Translation: CASRGDRAGNTIYF.

The chain is built from TRBV30 and TRBJ2-5, with 8 bases identical to TRBD1. This CDR3 contains 15 residues. The junction had 6 bases not matched to a gene; V was cut back by 3 bases and J by 0 bases. The germline V gene has CDR1 GTSNPN and CDR2 SVGIG (reference sequence). CDR3 nucleotide sequence: TGTGCCTGGAGCCTTTTGGACAGGGACCAAGAGACCCAGTACTTC. Encoded protein: CAWSLLDRDQETQYF.

V usage is TRBV3-1 (or the pseudogene TRBV3-2) and J usage is TRBJ2-2, with 7 positions matching TRBD2. V gave up 6 bases and J gave up 3 bases; unmatched junction bases: 7. Germline CDR1 is LGHDT and CDR2 is YNNKEL (reference sequence). This CDR3 comprises 15 residues. The CDR3 loop reads CASSPGGGYTGELFF. The CDR3 nucleotides read TGTGCCAGCAGTCCCGGCGGGGGATACACCGGGGAGCTGTTTTTT.

This chain connects TRBV6-5 to TRBJ1-2; D is perhaps TRBD1 (6 bases). CDR3 length: 13 amino acids. Germline CDR1 is MNHEY and CDR2 is SVGAGI. Trimming took off 8 bases at V and 8 bases at J, with 18 bases between the two ends. The CDR3 DNA follows: TGTGCCAGCGGAGTGCCTCAGGGGTACGGCTACACCTTC. Amino acid sequence: CASGVPQGYGYTF.

This chain uses TRBV5-1 with TRBJ2-3, with 14 bases fitting TRBD2. The CDR3 spans 16 residues. V shed 2 bases and J 4 bases; nucleotides not matched to a gene: 3. Germline CDR1 reads SGHRS; CDR2 reads YFSETQ. CDR3 nucleotide sequence: TGCGCCAGCAGCTTCCTGACTAGCGGGGGGGCAGATACGCAGTATTTT. It specifies CASSFLTSGGADTQYF.

This chain connects TRBV3-1 (or the pseudogene TRBV3-2) to TRBJ1-5; D unclear. Germline CDR1 LGHDT, CDR2 YNNKEL (reference sequence). Between the trimmed V and J ends, which lost 3 bases and 5 bases, there was a span of 5 bases. CDR3 length equals 12 residues. The CDR3 spells CASSHQDQPQHF. The DNA of the CDR3 is TGTGCCAGCAGCCACCAAGATCAGCCCCAGCATTTT.

The rearrangement uses TRBV10-2 and TRBJ1-1; no clear D gene. CDR1 is WSHSY, CDR2 SAAADI, per germline. Trimming removed 0 bases from V and 5 bases from J, with 13 bases in between. The CDR3 runs to 15 residues. The CDR3 loop reads CASSESTLPRTEAFF. In DNA form, the CDR3 reads TGCGCCAGCAGTGAGTCGACCCTCCCGAGGACTGAAGCTTTCTTT.